These T cell receptor beta chains were read from a single sample in a study of blood T cells in healthy people across ages. A single record per CDR3 protein comes from TCRdb applying MiXCR to the 5' RACE reads. The repertoire holds about 1.4 million distinct CDR3 sequences, with roughly 59% as singletons. The specimen sequenced was blood. All receptors derive from a man aged 18 to 29 in good health. The CDR3 runs from the conserved cysteine through the conserved F or W. A D gene is named only where the DNA matches it firmly. Clone size is shown for a subset of rows, as once, few, many or a class of expanded clone.

clone_size d_call j_call v_call cdr3_nt cdr3_aa
once - TRBJ2-3 TRBV7-9 TGTGCCAGCATCGTACAGGACACACGTCCTGGCACAGATACGCAGTATTTT CASIVQDTRPGTDTQYF
many - TRBJ2-1 TRBV14 TGTGCCAGCAGCTTACGGACAGCCTACAATGAGCAGTTCTTC CASSLRTAYNEQFF
once - TRBJ2-7 TRBV2 TGTGCCAGCAGCCGGGACATGAGTTCCTACGAGCAGTACTTC CASSRDMSSYEQYF
- TRBD1 TRBJ1-1 TRBV6-1 TGTGCCACACAGGGGGGGGACTACACTGAAGCTTTCTTT CATQGGDYTEAFF
- - TRBJ2-2 TRBV6-2/TRBV6-3 TGTGCCAGCAGTTATAGCAGGAGGGAGCTGTTTTTT CASSYSRRELFF
- - TRBJ2-7 TRBV25-1 TGTGCCAGCAGTGATTTAGAGCAGTACTTC CASSDLEQYF
- - TRBJ2-5 TRBV12-3/TRBV12-4 TGTGCCAGCAGTTTAGCTTCCCACGCGGAGACCCAGTACTTC CASSLASHAETQYF
- - TRBJ1-3 TRBV7-9 TGTGCCAGCGGGCCGGTGGGCTCCTCTGGAAACACCATATATTTT CASGPVGSSGNTIYF
- - TRBJ1-2 TRBV5-1 TGCGCCAGCAACTCAGGGGTCCATGGCTACACCTTC CASNSGVHGYTF
- - TRBJ1-5 TRBV27 TGTGCCAGCAGTCCGAACCCCGGGGGCGGACAGCATTTT CASSPNPGGGQHF